Given below is one T cell receptor beta chain in context. This CDR3 spans 16 amino acids. CDR1 and CDR2 from the germline V gene are SGHTA and FQGNSA. The trim removed 1 base at V and 7 bases at J, leaving 6 bases unmatched. The data are from a study of CD8 T cells in Susac syndrome. Reverse transcription used roughly 0.5 to 1 ug RNA and random hexamers. From the immunoSEQ multiplex PCR reads, TCRdb called clonotypes with MiXCR, one entry per CDR3 protein. The sample holds tens of thousands of distinct CDR3 sequences, about 93% seen once. V usage is TRBV7-2 and J usage is TRBJ2-1; 11 nucleotides match TRBD2. The receptor was derived from a human donor with Susac syndrome. The sample consisted of CD4+ T cells from PBMCs. CDR3 region: CASSLVPGLAANEQFF. CDR3 sequence (DNA): TGTGCCAGCAGCTTAGTGCCGGGACTAGCGGCGAATGAGCAGTTCTTC.